Listed below are T cell receptor beta chains from one sample, sequenced in a study of blood T cell repertoires in COVID-19. Method: immunoSEQ multiplex PCR; TCRdb's copy keeps in-frame clones and lacks some. The sample yields hundreds of thousands of clones, approximately 90% seen once. The sequencing input was peripheral blood. All receptors come from a man between 18 and 29 years old with active or convalescent COVID-19. The CDR3 runs from the conserved cysteine through the conserved F or W. The order of the fields is J gene, V gene, D gene, clone size, CDR3 protein, CDR3 DNA. The D gene is left open where the match is weak. Some rows mark clone size as missing; the rest say once, few, many or name a class of expanded clone.

j_gene: TRBJ1-2; v_gene: TRBV11-2; d_gene: TRBD1; abundance: once; CDR3aa: CASSGDSINYGYTF; CDR3nt: TGTGCCAGCAGCGGGGACAGTATTAACTATGGCTACACCTTC
j_gene: TRBJ2-6; v_gene: TRBV6-5; d_gene: NA; abundance: NA; CDR3aa: CASTDSPWANVLTF; CDR3nt: TGTGCCAGCACCGATAGCCCCTGGGCCAACGTCCTGACTTTC
j_gene: TRBJ2-1; v_gene: TRBV2; d_gene: NA; abundance: NA; CDR3aa: CASSGQISYNEQFF; CDR3nt: TGTGCCAGCAGTGGGCAGATCTCCTACAATGAGCAGTTCTTC
j_gene: TRBJ2-1; v_gene: TRBV5-1; d_gene: NA; abundance: NA; CDR3aa: CASSGPDTALHNEQFF; CDR3nt: TGCGCCAGCAGCGGGCCGGACACCGCACTGCACAATGAGCAGTTCTTC
j_gene: TRBJ2-1; v_gene: TRBV11-3; d_gene: NA; abundance: NA; CDR3aa: CASSLTPSSYNEQFF; CDR3nt: TGTGCCAGCAGCTTAACACCTAGCTCCTACAATGAGCAGTTCTTC
j_gene: TRBJ1-3; v_gene: TRBV6-5; d_gene: TRBD1; abundance: once; CDR3aa: CASGAGGMNTIYF; CDR3nt: TGTGCCAGCGGGGCAGGGGGCATGAACACCATATATTTT
j_gene: TRBJ1-6; v_gene: TRBV27; d_gene: NA; abundance: few; CDR3aa: CASSFLDPGSSPLHF; CDR3nt: TGTGCCAGCAGTTTCCTTGACCCTGGGAGTTCACCCCTCCACTTT
j_gene: TRBJ2-3; v_gene: TRBV5-4; d_gene: NA; abundance: NA; CDR3aa: CASSWAGEHDTQYF; CDR3nt: TGTGCCAGCAGCTGGGCCGGGGAGCATGATACGCAGTATTTT
j_gene: TRBJ2-2; v_gene: TRBV19; d_gene: NA; abundance: NA; CDR3aa: CASSIGGTGELFF; CDR3nt: TGTGCCAGTAGTATAGGAGGGACCGGGGAGCTGTTTTTT
j_gene: TRBJ2-3; v_gene: TRBV5-1; d_gene: TRBD2; abundance: NA; CDR3aa: CASSLWSGGRTSTDTQYF; CDR3nt: TGCGCCAGCAGCTTGTGGAGCGGGGGCAGAACTAGCACAGATACGCAGTATTTT
j_gene: TRBJ2-7; v_gene: TRBV7-6; d_gene: TRBD2; abundance: NA; CDR3aa: CASSPGLAGGSEQYF; CDR3nt: TGTGCCAGCAGCCCTGGACTAGCGGGGGGTTCCGAGCAGTACTTC
j_gene: TRBJ2-3; v_gene: TRBV28; d_gene: TRBD1; abundance: NA; CDR3aa: CASSTDRASTDTQYF; CDR3nt: TGTGCCAGCAGCACCGACAGGGCTAGCACAGATACGCAGTATTTT
j_gene: TRBJ2-2; v_gene: TRBV19; d_gene: NA; abundance: few; CDR3aa: CASSPRSGELFF; CDR3nt: TGTGCCAGTAGTCCTAGGAGCGGGGAGCTGTTTTTT
j_gene: TRBJ2-2; v_gene: TRBV5-1; d_gene: NA; abundance: once; CDR3aa: CASSLALTGLTSTGELFF; CDR3nt: TGCGCCAGCAGCTTGGCCTTAACAGGGTTGACCTCCACCGGGGAGCTGTTTTTT
j_gene: TRBJ2-2; v_gene: TRBV29-1; d_gene: NA; abundance: NA; CDR3aa: CSVARGTLLSGTGELFF; CDR3nt: TGCAGCGTCGCCCGGGGGACCCTTCTCTCGGGCACCGGGGAGCTGTTTTTT
j_gene: TRBJ2-1; v_gene: TRBV13; d_gene: TRBD2; abundance: NA; CDR3aa: CASSPIPAGAIPEQFF; CDR3nt: TGTGCCAGCAGCCCCATCCCCGCGGGAGCGATTCCCGAGCAGTTCTTC
j_gene: TRBJ1-1; v_gene: TRBV6-6; d_gene: NA; abundance: NA; CDR3aa: CASRVGGTEAFF; CDR3nt: TGTGCCAGCAGGGTGGGGGGTACTGAAGCTTTCTTT
j_gene: TRBJ1-4; v_gene: TRBV6-5; d_gene: NA; abundance: NA; CDR3aa: CASSYGGTSNEKLFF; CDR3nt: TGTGCCAGCAGTTACGGCGGGACGTCGAATGAAAAACTGTTTTTT
j_gene: TRBJ2-7; v_gene: TRBV28; d_gene: TRBD1; abundance: NA; CDR3aa: CASSRDRVIYEQYF; CDR3nt: TGTGCCAGCAGCCGGGACAGAGTCATCTACGAGCAGTACTTC
j_gene: TRBJ2-3; v_gene: TRBV7-2; d_gene: TRBD2; abundance: NA; CDR3aa: CASSSGLAGPDTQYF; CDR3nt: TGTGCCAGCAGCTCCGGACTAGCGGGACCAGATACGCAGTATTTT
j_gene: TRBJ1-4; v_gene: TRBV5-1; d_gene: NA; abundance: NA; CDR3aa: CASSSQGVGEKLFF; CDR3nt: TGCGCCAGCAGCTCACAGGGAGTCGGTGAAAAACTGTTTTTT
j_gene: TRBJ1-1; v_gene: TRBV7-9; d_gene: NA; abundance: few; CDR3aa: CASSIAGTEAFF; CDR3nt: TGTGCCAGCAGCATTGCAGGGACTGAAGCTTTCTTT
j_gene: TRBJ2-7; v_gene: TRBV6-5; d_gene: NA; abundance: NA; CDR3aa: CASYNPGKSYEQYF; CDR3nt: TGTGCCAGCTATAACCCGGGAAAGTCGTACGAGCAGTACTTC
j_gene: TRBJ2-6; v_gene: TRBV6-2/TRBV6-3; d_gene: TRBD1; abundance: NA; CDR3aa: CASSKTGDRILSGANVLTF; CDR3nt: TGTGCCAGCAGTAAAACCGGGGACAGGATACTCTCTGGGGCCAACGTCCTGACTTTC
j_gene: TRBJ1-6; v_gene: TRBV13; d_gene: NA; abundance: NA; CDR3aa: CASSLEGGRTPLHF; CDR3nt: TGTGCCAGCAGCTTAGAAGGAGGGAGGACACCCCTCCACTTT
j_gene: TRBJ1-5; v_gene: TRBV4-2; d_gene: NA; abundance: few; CDR3aa: CASSQGPGRAENGGGNQPQHF; CDR3nt: TGTGCCAGCAGCCAGGGTCCCGGTCGGGCCGAAAACGGGGGGGGCAATCAGCCCCAGCATTTT